The entry below gives a single TCR beta chain sequence along with its context. Its antigen remains unidentified. These data come from a study of tumor-infiltrating lymphocytes in localized non-small cell lung cancer. Study at large: Resected tumor was paired with non-adjacent uninvolved lung from the same patient. Study-level findings and limits: Available tissue quantity limited TCR sequencing to a patient subset. Higher tumor T cell infiltration than in uninvolved lung was supported by TCRbeta sequencing. No T-cell fraction difference was seen between IM1 and IM2 tumors.

CDR3 size: 12 residues. Trimming took 0 bases from V and 10 from J, leaving 6 bases between them. The V gene's germline CDR1 is MGHRA and CDR2 YSYEKL. Data came from immunoSEQ multiplex PCR; TCRdb stores just in-frame clones and leaves some out. The repertoire has roughly 15,000 clones, approximately 80% of them found once; the top ten carry 10% to 13%. The clonotype was recovered from a human donor with non-small cell lung cancer. The chain is built from TRBV4-1 and TRBJ1-4; D ambiguous. The sequencing input was uninvolved lung tissue not adjacent to the tumor. Here the CDR3 DNA reads TGCGCCAGCAGCCAAGAGGCTCCAAAACTGTTTTTT. Encoded protein: CASSQEAPKLFF.